Shown below are 14 T cell receptor beta chains from a single sample sequenced in a study of cytomegalovirus exposure and HLA in healthy donors listed by TCRdb under 2017. Library method: the immunoSEQ multiplex PCR assay. For the multiplex PCR, a mixture combining 60 forward primers for TCR Vbeta segments and 13 reverse primers for TCR Jbeta segments was used. In TCRdb, the immuneACCESS table is reduced to in-frame sequences with V and J assigned. These tables do not hold every clone; where another copy was compared, an unresolved V gene accounts for under half, and the others remain unexplained. This sample gives 100,000 to 150,000 clones in total; more than 60% of them show up just once. Under 9.5% of the sample belongs to the ten largest clones. Sequenced: PBMCs. These receptor sequences come from a woman in her fifties or sixties in good health and CMV-seropositive.

The chain has TRBV5-4 and TRBJ2-3; tentative D call: TRBD1 (6 bases). The CDR3 has 16 amino acids. V lost 4 bases and J lost 0, with 15 bases in between. Germline V gene sequence: CDR1 SGHNT, CDR2 YYREEE (reference sequence). CDR3 bases: TGTGCCAGCAGCCCGGAGCGGACAGCTAGCACAGATACGCAGTATTTT. It specifies CASSPERTASTDTQYF.

The chain employs TRBV6-4 and TRBJ1-1; D is possibly TRBD1 (6 bases). This CDR3 spans 15 amino acids. Per the germline V gene, CDR1 is MRHNA and CDR2 is SNTAGT. V lost 4 bases and J lost 1, with 13 bases in between. CDR3: CASSVDDRSNTEAFF. The CDR3 nucleotides read TGTGCCAGCAGTGTCGACGACAGGTCGAACACTGAAGCTTTCTTT.

V and J are TRBV7-2 and TRBJ2-7; D ambiguous. From germline, CDR1 is SGHTA and CDR2 FQGNSA. V lost 1 base, J lost 3 bases, and 10 bases lay in between. The CDR3 loop spans 14 amino acids. The CDR3 coding sequence is TGTGCCAGCAGCTTAGGAGGATCGGGCTACGAGCAGTACTTC. Amino acid sequence: CASSLGGSGYEQYF.

V gene TRBV7-2 combines with J gene TRBJ2-7; 8 bases agree with TRBD1. The CDR3 consists of 14 residues. Trimming at V came to 1 base and at J to 5 bases, leaving 4 bases not matched to a gene. Germline V CDR1 and CDR2: SGHTA, FQGNSA. The CDR3 spells CASSLGPGGNEQYF. The CDR3 DNA follows: TGTGCCAGCAGCTTAGGTCCAGGGGGCAACGAGCAGTACTTC.

V and J are TRBV4-2 and TRBJ2-5; 7 bases align to TRBD2. V was pared by 0 bases and J by 1 base, with 8 bases of the junction left unmatched. The CDR3 has 17 amino acids. Per germline, CDR1 LGHNA and CDR2 YNFKEQ. The CDR3 sequence: CASSQDRVAGVQETQYF. The CDR3 DNA follows: TGTGCCAGCAGCCAAGATCGGGTAGCGGGCGTCCAAGAGACCCAGTACTTC.

CDR3 bases: TGTGCCAGCAGCTCTGGGACTAGCGGGAGGCAGGAGACCCAGTACTTC. Its translation is CASSSGTSGRQETQYF. This chain connects TRBV11-2 to TRBJ2-5, with 15 bases fitting TRBD2. The CDR3 spans 16 residues. V shed 4 bases, J shed 5 bases, and the junction held 5 bases outside the gene matches. Germline V gene sequence: CDR1 SGHAT, CDR2 FQNNGV.

As regards this clone: Other DNA sequences from this sample encode an identical CDR3 as well. V and J are TRBV4-2 and TRBJ1-4; TRBD1 matches 7 bases. Germline V gene lookup returns CDR1 LGHNA and CDR2 YNFKEQ. CDR3 length: 17 residues. The V segment lost 0 bases and the J segment 1 base; nucleotides outside the gene matches: 5. The CDR3 region is CASSQEDRRGTNEKLFF. CDR3 nucleotides: TGTGCCAGCAGCCAAGAGGACAGGAGGGGAACTAATGAAAAACTGTTTTTT.

This clone was detected a few times. Germline and junction disagree at one end, which may indicate a read error. The V gene is TRBV7-9, the J gene TRBJ2-3; TRBD2 aligns across 7 bases. Germline V gene lookup returns CDR1 SEHNR and CDR2 FQNEAQ (reference sequence). This CDR3 has 15 residues. CDR3: CSSSSLGTTTDTQYF. CDR3 bases: TGTTCCAGCAGCTCGCTCGGGACTACCACAGATACGCAGTATTTT. The full variable domain, rest sourced from reference TRBV7-9 and TRBJ2-3, is DTGVSQNPRHKITKRGQNVTFRCDPISEHNRLYWYRQTLGQGPEFLTYFQNEAQLEKSRLLSDRFSAERPKGSFSTLEIQRTEQGDSAMYLCSSSSLGTTTDTQYFGPGTRLTVL.

V and J are TRBV15 and TRBJ2-2; D is unresolved. The ends were cut back, 3 bases at V and 7 bases at J, with 15 bases in the middle. This CDR3 has 15 residues. Germline CDR1 reads LNHNV; CDR2 reads YYDKDF (reference sequence). The CDR3 spells CATSRELVRSGELFF. CDR3 DNA sequence: TGTGCCACCAGCAGGGAGTTGGTCCGGAGCGGGGAGCTGTTTTTT.

This chain connects TRBV5-6 to TRBJ1-3; a possible D gene is TRBD1 (5 bases). Per germline, CDR1 SGHDT and CDR2 YYEEEE. With 4 bases removed from V and 1 base from J, the gap between germline ends came to 12 bases. This CDR3 has 15 amino acids. The CDR3 DNA reads TGTGCCAGCAGCGTAACCCCAGGGTCTGGAAACACCATATATTTT. Its translation is CASSVTPGSGNTIYF.

The V gene is TRBV5-4, the J gene TRBJ2-7; possible D gene TRBD1, 6 bases. Trimming shortened V by 1 base and J by 0 bases, and 14 bases separated the two germline ends. The CDR3 runs to 16 residues. Germline V gene data show CDR1 as SGHNT and CDR2 as YYREEE (reference sequence). The CDR3 bases are TGTGCCAGCAGCTTGATGGGGGCTACCCACTCCTACGAGCAGTACTTC. It translates to CASSLMGATHSYEQYF.

V usage is TRBV4-1 and J usage is TRBJ1-2; tentatively, D is TRBD1 (6 bases). V gave up 1 base and J gave up 1 base, with 13 bases separating them. Germline V gene data show CDR1 as MGHRA and CDR2 as YSYEKL. The CDR3 length is 16 residues. CDR3 coding DNA: TGCGCCAGCAGCCAAGCCCCCTGGACAGATAACTATGGCTACACCTTC. Translating gives CASSQAPWTDNYGYTF.

The chain has TRBV7-3 and TRBJ2-1; 8 bases map to TRBD2. The CDR3 totals 15 residues. V shed 5 bases and J 2 bases; nucleotides not matched to a gene: 5. The germline CDR1 and CDR2 sequences are SGHTA and FQGTGA. DNA for the CDR3: TGTGCCAGCAGCGTCCAGCGGGGGACCTACAATGAGCAGTTCTTC. The encoded protein is CASSVQRGTYNEQFF.

The chain links TRBV6-1 to TRBJ2-7, with D maybe TRBD2 (7 bases). Germline V gives CDR1 MNHNS, CDR2 SASEGT. V lost 0 bases and J lost 12, with 18 bases in between. This CDR3 spans 14 amino acids. CDR3 nucleotide sequence: TGTGCCAGCAGTGAAGCGGGACACATAGGACTAGGGTACTTC. This codes for CASSEAGHIGLGYF.